The present TCR beta chain was sequenced within a study of control samples from healthy donors and cancer patients. Sequencing used immunoSEQ multiplex PCR; TCRdb keeps in-frame clones, though not all of them. The sample has roughly 120,000 clones, about 91% seen once. The count of this clone is one. The CDR3 has 13 residues. Trimming cost V 6 bases and J 9 bases, with 15 bases left between them. CDR1 is MNHEY and CDR2 is SVGAGI in the germline V gene. The V call is TRBV6-5, the J call TRBJ2-4; D might be TRBD2 (6 bases). The sequenced sample was blood. The TCR sequence derives from a middle-aged man in good health. CDR3 sequence: CASRRDALGIQYF. The CDR3, as DNA: TGTGCCAGCAGGCGGGACGCCTTGGGCATTCAGTACTTC.